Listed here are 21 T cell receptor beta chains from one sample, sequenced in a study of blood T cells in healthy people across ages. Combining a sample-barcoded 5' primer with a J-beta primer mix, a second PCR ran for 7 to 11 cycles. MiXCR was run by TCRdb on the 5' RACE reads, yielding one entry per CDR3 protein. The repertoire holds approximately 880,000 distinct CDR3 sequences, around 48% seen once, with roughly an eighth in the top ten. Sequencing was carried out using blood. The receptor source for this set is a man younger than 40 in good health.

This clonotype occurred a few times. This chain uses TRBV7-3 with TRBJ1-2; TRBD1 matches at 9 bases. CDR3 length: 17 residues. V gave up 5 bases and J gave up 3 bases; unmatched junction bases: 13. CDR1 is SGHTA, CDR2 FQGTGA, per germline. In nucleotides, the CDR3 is TGTGCCAGCAGCCCCTCGGGACAGGGTATTTTCGACTATGGCTACACCTTC. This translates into CASSPSGQGIFDYGYTF. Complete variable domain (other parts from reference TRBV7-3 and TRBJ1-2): GAGVSQTPSNKVTEKGKYVELRCDPISGHTALYWYRQSLGQGPEFLIYFQGTGAADDSGLPNDRFFAVRPEGSVSTLKIQRTERGDSAVYLCASSPSGQGIFDYGYTFGSGTRLTVV.

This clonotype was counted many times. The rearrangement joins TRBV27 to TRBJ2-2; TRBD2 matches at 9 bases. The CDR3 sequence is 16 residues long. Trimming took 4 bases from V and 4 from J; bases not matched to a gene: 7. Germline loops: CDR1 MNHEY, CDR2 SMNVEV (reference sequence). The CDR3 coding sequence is TGTGCCAGCAGTTCGGGGACTAGCCCGATCACCGGGGAGCTGTTTTTT. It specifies CASSSGTSPITGELFF.

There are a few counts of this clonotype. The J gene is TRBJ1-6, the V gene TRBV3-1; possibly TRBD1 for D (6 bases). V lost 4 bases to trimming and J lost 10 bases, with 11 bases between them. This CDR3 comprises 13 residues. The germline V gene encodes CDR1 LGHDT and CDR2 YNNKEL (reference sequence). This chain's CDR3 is CASSRRTASPLHF. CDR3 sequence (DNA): TGTGCCAGCAGCCGCAGGACAGCCTCACCCCTCCACTTT.

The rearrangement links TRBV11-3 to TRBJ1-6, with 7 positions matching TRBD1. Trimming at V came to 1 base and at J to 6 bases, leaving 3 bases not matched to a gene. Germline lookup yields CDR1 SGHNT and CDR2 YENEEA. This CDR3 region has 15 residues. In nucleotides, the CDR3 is TGTGCCAGCAGCTTAGCCCAGGGGGTTAATTCACCCCTCCACTTT. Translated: CASSLAQGVNSPLHF. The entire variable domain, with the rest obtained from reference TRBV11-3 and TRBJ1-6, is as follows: EAGVVQSPRYKIIEKKQPVAFWCNPISGHNTLYWYLQNLGQGPELLIRYENEEAVDDSQLPKDRFSAERLKGVDSTLKIQPAELGDSAVYLCASSLAQGVNSPLHFGNGTRLTVT.

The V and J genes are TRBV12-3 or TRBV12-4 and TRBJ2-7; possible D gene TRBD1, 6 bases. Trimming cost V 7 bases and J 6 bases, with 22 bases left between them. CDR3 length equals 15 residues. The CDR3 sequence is CASTASDRMSSEQYF. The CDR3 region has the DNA TGTGCCAGCACCGCGTCAGACAGGATGTCGAGCGAGCAGTACTTC.

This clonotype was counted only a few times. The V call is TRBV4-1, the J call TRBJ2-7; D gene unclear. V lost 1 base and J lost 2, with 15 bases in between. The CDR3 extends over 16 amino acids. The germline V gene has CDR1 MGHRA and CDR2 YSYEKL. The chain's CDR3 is CASSQGSGGSTYEQYF. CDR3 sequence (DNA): TGCGCCAGCAGCCAAGGGTCCGGCGGTTCTACCTACGAGCAGTACTTC.

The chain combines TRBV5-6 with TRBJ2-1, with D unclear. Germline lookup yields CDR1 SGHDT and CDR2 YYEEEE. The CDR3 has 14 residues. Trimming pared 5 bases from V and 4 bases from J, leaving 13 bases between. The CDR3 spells CASSFGQKYNEQFF. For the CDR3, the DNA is TGTGCCAGCAGTTTCGGCCAGAAATACAATGAGCAGTTCTTC. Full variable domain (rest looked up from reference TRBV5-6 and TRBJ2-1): DAGVTQSPTHLIKTRGQQVTLRCSPKSGHDTVSWYQQALGQGPQFIFQYYEEEERQRGNFPDRFSGHQFPNYSSELNVNALLLGDSALYLCASSFGQKYNEQFFGPGTRLTVL.

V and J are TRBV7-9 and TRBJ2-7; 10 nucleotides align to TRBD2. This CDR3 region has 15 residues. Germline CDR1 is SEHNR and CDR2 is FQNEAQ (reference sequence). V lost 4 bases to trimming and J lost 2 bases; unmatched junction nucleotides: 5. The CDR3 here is CASSSTSGVAYEQYF. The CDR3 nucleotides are TGTGCCAGCAGCTCAACTAGCGGGGTGGCCTACGAGCAGTACTTC.

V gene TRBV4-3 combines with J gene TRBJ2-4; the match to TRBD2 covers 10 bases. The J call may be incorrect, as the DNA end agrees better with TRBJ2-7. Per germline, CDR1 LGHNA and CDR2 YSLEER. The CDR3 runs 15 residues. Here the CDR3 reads CASSLSGGKSYEQYF. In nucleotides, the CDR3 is TGCGCCAGCAGCCTTAGCGGGGGGAAGTCCTACGAGCAGTACTTC.

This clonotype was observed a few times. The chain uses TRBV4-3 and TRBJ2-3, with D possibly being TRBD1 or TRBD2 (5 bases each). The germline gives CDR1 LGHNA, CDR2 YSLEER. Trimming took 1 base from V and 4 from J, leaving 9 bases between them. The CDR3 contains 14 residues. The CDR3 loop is CASSQGLGADTQYF. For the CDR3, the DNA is TGCGCCAGCAGCCAAGGACTGGGGGCAGATACGCAGTATTTT.

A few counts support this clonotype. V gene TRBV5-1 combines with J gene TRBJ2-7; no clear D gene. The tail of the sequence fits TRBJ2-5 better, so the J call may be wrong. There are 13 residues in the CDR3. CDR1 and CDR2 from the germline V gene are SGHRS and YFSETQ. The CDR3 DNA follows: TGCGCCAGCAGCACGACTCGGCGGGAGACCCAGTACTTC. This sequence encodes CASSTTRRETQYF.

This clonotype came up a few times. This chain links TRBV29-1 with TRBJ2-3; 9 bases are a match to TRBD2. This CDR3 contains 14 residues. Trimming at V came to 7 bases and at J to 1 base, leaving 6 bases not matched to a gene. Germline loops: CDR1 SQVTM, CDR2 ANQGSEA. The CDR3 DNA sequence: TGCAGCGACATTAGCGGGGGCCGCACAGATACGCAGTATTTT. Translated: CSDISGGRTDTQYF.

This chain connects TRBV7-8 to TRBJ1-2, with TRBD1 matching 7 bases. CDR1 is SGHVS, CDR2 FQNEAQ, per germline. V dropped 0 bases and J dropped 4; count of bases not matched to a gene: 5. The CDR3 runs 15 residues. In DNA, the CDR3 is TGTGCCAGCAGCTTAGCGGGACAGCAGATCTATGGCTACACCTTC. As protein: CASSLAGQQIYGYTF.

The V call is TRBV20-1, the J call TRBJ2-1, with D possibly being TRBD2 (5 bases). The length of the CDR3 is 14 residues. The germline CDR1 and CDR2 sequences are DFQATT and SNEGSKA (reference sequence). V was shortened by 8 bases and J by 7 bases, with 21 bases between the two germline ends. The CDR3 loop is CSPQLARVGNEQFF. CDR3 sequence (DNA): TGCAGTCCCCAGCTAGCCCGAGTAGGAAATGAGCAGTTCTTC.

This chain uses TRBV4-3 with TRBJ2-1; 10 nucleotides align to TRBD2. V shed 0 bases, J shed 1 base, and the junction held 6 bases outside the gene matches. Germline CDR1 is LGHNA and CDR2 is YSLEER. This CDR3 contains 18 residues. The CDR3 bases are TGCGCCAGCAGCCAAGATCCTAGCGGGGGTTTATCCTACAATGAGCAGTTCTTC. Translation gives CASSQDPSGGLSYNEQFF.

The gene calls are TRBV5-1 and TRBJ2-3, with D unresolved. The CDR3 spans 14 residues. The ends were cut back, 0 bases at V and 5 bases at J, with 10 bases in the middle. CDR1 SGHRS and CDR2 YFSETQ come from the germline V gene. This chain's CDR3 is CASSLAMGIDTQYF. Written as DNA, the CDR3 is TGCGCCAGCAGCTTGGCCATGGGGATAGATACGCAGTATTTT.

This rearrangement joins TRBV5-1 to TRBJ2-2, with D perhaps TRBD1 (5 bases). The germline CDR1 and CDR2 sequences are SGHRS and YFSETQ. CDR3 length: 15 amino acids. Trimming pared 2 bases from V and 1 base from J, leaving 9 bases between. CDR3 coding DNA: TGCGCCAGCAGCTTTCAAGGGGAGAACACCGGGGAGCTGTTTTTT. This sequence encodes CASSFQGENTGELFF.

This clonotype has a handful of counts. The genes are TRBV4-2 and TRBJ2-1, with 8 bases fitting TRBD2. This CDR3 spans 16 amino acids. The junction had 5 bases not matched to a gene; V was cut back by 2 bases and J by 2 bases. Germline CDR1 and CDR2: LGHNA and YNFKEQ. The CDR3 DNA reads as TGTGCCAGCAGCCAACTGACTAGCGAAACCTACAATGAGCAGTTCTTC. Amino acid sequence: CASSQLTSETYNEQFF.

CDR3 coding DNA: TGTGCCATCAGGGGGACAGGGCGCAGGAAAGATACGCAGTATTTT. It translates to CAIRGTGRRKDTQYF. This chain uses TRBV10-3 with TRBJ2-3; 9 bases fit TRBD1. The CDR3 sequence is 15 residues long. The germline gives CDR1 ENHRY, CDR2 SYGVKD. V lost 6 bases and J lost 5; bases outside the gene matches: 9.

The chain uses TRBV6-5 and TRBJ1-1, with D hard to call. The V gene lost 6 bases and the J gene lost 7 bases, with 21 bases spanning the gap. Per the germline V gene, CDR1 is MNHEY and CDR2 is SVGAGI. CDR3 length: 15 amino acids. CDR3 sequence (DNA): TGTGCCAGCAGCAGATGGGTCCAGGCTGGGGTTGAAGCTTTCTTT. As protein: CASSRWVQAGVEAFF.

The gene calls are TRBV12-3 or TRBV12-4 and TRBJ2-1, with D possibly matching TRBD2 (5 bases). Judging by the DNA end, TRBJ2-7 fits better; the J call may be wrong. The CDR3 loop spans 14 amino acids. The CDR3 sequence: CASSLPTKHNEQYF. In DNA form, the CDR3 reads TGTGCCAGCAGTTTACCGACTAAACACAATGAGCAGTACTTC.